A single T cell receptor (beta chain) is shown here with its context. Its antigen is still unknown. Base qualities were left out, and no much larger clone turns up one base away. The donors were healthy, HIV-negative adults with no recently reported acute infections or vaccinations. Only Caucasian adults living in Nashville, Tennessee, USA were represented among the donors. CD4+ T cells were enriched through magnetic negative selection, after which naive cells were positively selected on CD45RA and the remaining negative fraction served as the memory subset. Blood was collected by leukapheresis, and PBMCs were isolated by Ficoll-Histopaque density gradient centrifugation and then cryopreserved in liquid nitrogen vapor phase. Analytical flow cytometry was used to check the purity and quantity of each magnetically sorted T cell population. Genomic DNA was isolated from every sorted fraction and measured by UV absorbance on a Nanodrop 2000c.

The data belong to a study of shared clonotypes between healthy human individuals (dated by TCRdb to the early 2020s). With respect to the entire study: Two women and a few men aged 18 to 49 years were included in the cohort. Libraries were prepared and TCR repertoires were sequenced by different laboratories using diverse techniques, in order to increase sequencing depth and limit assay-specific biases. Per donor, three plates each were used for CD4 naive and CD4 memory, two for CD8 naive, and one for CD8 memory. Between about 0.8 and 9 billion PBMCs per donor were obtained by leukapheresis. To estimate repertoire size and how much clonotypes are shared between individuals, the study performed deep sequencing of blood TCR repertoires from a handful of healthy adults. What the research found in general, with its limitations: Across a few donors, roughly 5% of naive CD4, around 3.5% of naive CD8, approximately 2.5% of memory CD4, and 0.3% to 0.45% of memory CD8 clonotypes were shared. Pairwise subsampling led to the expectation that sequencing depth would affect the degree of clonotype sharing among donors. Sampling was limited to blood, and TCR repertoires in tissue likely differ from TCR repertoires in blood. Estimated clonotype richness was generally larger for naive than for memory subsets. Incomplete sequencing was indicated by rarefaction of sorted-subset datasets, despite the large sequencing depth. The genetic and exposure-history diversity represented was limited by the small number of donors. Compared with non-shared clonotypes, the clonotypes found in all four sorted-subset donors had higher generation probabilities.

Using the deep immunoSEQ assay, multiplex PCR amplified TCR CDR3 regions from genomic DNA. Genomic DNA extracted from each cell subset was distributed evenly over all wells of several immunoSEQ 96-well plates, and each plate served as one replicate. For sorted subsets, each replicate PCR was loaded with approximately 200 ng genomic DNA, equivalent to about 33,000 T cell genomes. The purified libraries were quantified using a Qubit 3.0 fluorometer, sized with a Bioanalyzer 2100, and then quantified again using the KAPA Library Quantification kit. Every immunoSEQ 96-well plate was sequenced on a separate single-read 150-cycle Illumina NextSeq 550 flow cell. For the original study's pipeline: Because only junctional sequences without quality scores were contained in the immunoSEQ output, filtering matching that applied to full-length reads could not be performed. Sequences were annotated with PyIR, a Python wrapper for IgBLAST v1.9, and V/J genes and CDR3 were assigned using IMGT germline references. Any read was removed if the V/J assignment was weak (E-value above 1e-6), the CDR3 was missing, or the read contained stop codons, out-of-frame junctions, or ambiguous translated residues. V3J clonotypes were defined as sequences sharing the same inferred V gene, J gene, and CDR3 amino acid sequence. Percentage overlap between repertoires was calculated by dividing the number of shared unique clonotypes by the size of the smaller repertoire. Three approaches were used to assess repertoire richness: RTK rarefaction, the Chao1 estimator, and Recon v2.1 estimates of unobserved clonotypes. Generation probabilities were computed with OLGA for all TCRbeta clonotypes obtained by the gDNA method from four donors. The clones in this table, taken by TCRdb from immuneACCESS, are in-frame only. Not every clone is retained; where verified, under half of the shortfall comes from an unresolved V gene, and the cause of the rest is unknown. That table furnishes V, J and clone size, whereas the DNA furnished D and trimming. The sample table lists over 2 million clones, roughly 90% of them with a count of one. The leading ten clones occupy 0.37% of the sample.

CDR1 and CDR2 (SGHAT, FQNNGV) derive from the germline V gene. The CDR3 runs 14 residues from the cysteine to the phenylalanine. The CDR3 DNA has 42 bases and is translated from base 1. V is shortened by 5 bases, J by 1 base, and the region joining them spans 11 bases. Sequencing was performed on naive CD4+ T cells from PBMCs. What this sample's cell subset or site label stands for: CD45RA+ positively selected. The rearrangement combines TRBV11-2 with TRBJ1-1, with no D gene named confidently. The sequence derives from a man younger than 35 in good health. Some clones in this sample may be carry-over from other donors' samples. The DNA sequence is given as TGTGCCAGCAGCAAAGGCAGGCCGAACACTGAAGCTTTCTTT. This codes for CASSKGRPNTEAFF.